Each of the 26 T cell receptor beta chains below was sequenced from the same sample in a study of regulatory T cells in long-lasting Graves disease. The sample's time point: persistent/refractory GD, antithyroid drugs over 5 years with positive TRAb. Making the TCR library involved RNA that had been extracted from PBMCs. Building the TCR beta libraries relied on iRepertoire HTBI primers, and CDR3 regions underwent Arm-PCR. In TCRdb, the multiplex PCR reads were re-called with MiXCR into one record per CDR3 protein. The data show fewer than 400,000 distinct CDR3 sequences, with roughly 21% seen just once and just under 30% held by the top ten. Specimen: peripheral blood mononuclear cells (PBMCs), collected when the disease was refractory, from a patient treated with antithyroid drugs. These receptors were collected from a female donor with Graves disease.

This clonotype was seen ten or more times. V and J are TRBV28 and TRBJ2-7, with unresolved D. Trimming left V 5 bases short and J 7 bases short, with 12 bases between. This CDR3 is 12 amino acids long. Germline V gene lookup returns CDR1 MDHEN and CDR2 SYDVKM. CDR3 protein: CASSSPPPEQYF. The CDR3 nucleotides read TGTGCCAGCAGTAGCCCCCCTCCGGAGCAGTACTTC.

The chain employs TRBV5-1 and TRBJ2-5; 9 bases line up with TRBD2. The junction had 4 bases not matched to a gene; V was cut back by 0 bases and J by 1 base. CDR3 length: 16 amino acids. Germline loops: CDR1 SGHRS, CDR2 YFSETQ. CDR3 bases: TGCGCCAGCAGCTTGGGTCCAGCGGGGGGCCAAGAGACCCAGTACTTC. Translated, it gives CASSLGPAGGQETQYF.

The table lists this clonotype with a count of one. The V and J genes are TRBV4-1 and TRBJ1-6; D is ambiguous. Germline assignment: CDR1 MGHRA and CDR2 YSYEKL. The CDR3 contains 18 residues. V was pared by 0 bases and J by 0 bases, with 12 bases between. The CDR3 spells CASSQDVAQSSYNSPLHF. The CDR3 region has the DNA TGCGCCAGCAGCCAAGATGTGGCCCAAAGCTCCTATAATTCACCCCTCCACTTT.

V usage is TRBV28 and J usage is TRBJ2-7, with no clear D. V gave up 0 bases and J gave up 2 bases, with 11 bases separating them. Per germline, CDR1 MDHEN and CDR2 SYDVKM. The CDR3 spans 15 residues. This chain's CDR3 is CASSLWSPGAYEQYF. CDR3 in DNA: TGTGCCAGCAGTTTATGGTCCCCTGGTGCCTACGAGCAGTACTTC.

The chain combines TRBV30 with TRBJ2-1; TRBD1 agrees at 7 bases. Germline V gene sequence: CDR1 GTSNPN, CDR2 SVGIG (reference sequence). V shed 5 bases, J shed 0 bases, and the junction held 1 base outside the gene matches. The CDR3 has 13 amino acids. CDR3 in DNA: TGTGCCTGGGACAGGGACTCCTACAATGAGCAGTTCTTC. As protein: CAWDRDSYNEQFF.

This clonotype was found many times. This chain's CDR3 is CASSEGQGDEQYF. CDR3 sequence (DNA): TGTGCCAGCAGTGAAGGCCAGGGGGACGAGCAGTACTTC. The chain carries TRBV2 and TRBJ2-7; TRBD1 matches 7 bases. The trim removed 1 base at V and 5 bases at J, leaving 2 bases unmatched. This CDR3 has 13 amino acids. CDR1 SNHLY and CDR2 FYNNEI come from the germline V gene.

The table lists this clonotype with a few counts. This sequence joins TRBV19 and TRBJ1-1, with D perhaps matching TRBD1 (6 bases). This CDR3 has 13 amino acids. Germline CDR1 and CDR2: LNHDA and SQIVND (reference sequence). V dropped 7 bases and J dropped 5 bases, with 14 bases sitting between them. CDR3 bases: TGTGCCAGTATTTGGGGGCGCGGGACTGAAGCTTTCTTT. This codes for CASIWGRGTEAFF. The full variable domain, in which reference TRBV19 and TRBJ1-1 provide the parts outside the CDR3, is DGGITQSPKYLFRKEGQNVTLSCEQNLNHDAMYWYRQDPGQGLRLIYYSQIVNDFQKGDIAEGYSVSREKKESFPLTVTSAQKNPTAFYLCASIWGRGTEAFFGQGTRLTVV.

This clonotype was observed at least ten times. The chain has TRBV30 and TRBJ2-5, with a possible D match to TRBD2 (7 bases). This CDR3 comprises 15 residues. In germline, CDR1 is GTSNPN, CDR2 SVGIG (reference sequence). V was clipped by 2 bases and J by 1 base, with 14 bases between them. The CDR3 DNA sequence: TGTGCCTGGAGTTGGGGGGGGCCACCCCAAGAGACCCAGTACTTC. This sequence encodes CAWSWGGPPQETQYF.

The table lists this clonotype with a few counts. The chain is built from TRBV14 and TRBJ2-2; possibly TRBD1 for D (6 bases). Per the germline V gene, CDR1 is SGHDN and CDR2 is FVKESK. The V and J ends lost 5 bases and 7 bases respectively, with 14 bases between them. The CDR3 totals 14 residues. The CDR3 loop is CASSEGHLGGELFF. Written as DNA, the CDR3 is TGTGCCAGCAGCGAGGGACACCTCGGCGGGGAGCTGTTTTTT.

J is TRBJ2-2 and V is TRBV12-3 or TRBV12-4, with 8 bases lining up with TRBD1. V shed 1 base and J 2 bases; nucleotides not matched to a gene: 3. The CDR3 totals 16 residues. CDR3 residues: CASSLVGTGNTGELFF. The CDR3 DNA reads TGTGCCAGCAGTTTAGTGGGGACAGGTAACACCGGGGAGCTGTTTTTT.

This clonotype was picked up many times. CDR3 region: CASRGNFQETQYF. The CDR3 nucleotides are TGTGCCAGCAGAGGTAACTTCCAAGAGACCCAGTACTTC. This rearrangement joins TRBV12-3 or TRBV12-4 to TRBJ2-5, with no clear D. V lost 6 bases, J lost 1 base, and 9 bases lay in between. The length of the CDR3 is 13 residues.

This clonotype has only a few counts. The CDR3 DNA is TGCGCCAGCAGCCAAGATAGGACCCTTCTACAGACCCAGTACTTC. Translated, it gives CASSQDRTLLQTQYF. The genes are TRBV4-1 and TRBJ2-5; D gene uncertain. The CDR3 is 15 residues long. V was trimmed by 0 bases and J by 6 bases, leaving 14 bases between them. Germline values: CDR1 MGHRA, CDR2 YSYEKL.

This clonotype has only a few counts. The chain joins TRBV15 to TRBJ2-7, with 9 nucleotides matching TRBD1. Per germline, CDR1 LNHNV and CDR2 YYDKDF (reference sequence). After removal of 1 base from V and 4 bases from J, the junction contained 5 bases not matched to a gene. CDR3 length: 15 residues. CDR3 sequence reads: CATSRGQGVLYEQYF. The CDR3 nucleotides are TGTGCCACCAGCAGAGGACAGGGGGTCTTATACGAGCAGTACTTC.

The chain combines TRBV3-1 with TRBJ1-2; D is possibly TRBD1 (5 bases). The CDR3 runs 12 residues. Germline V gene data show CDR1 as LGHDT and CDR2 as YNNKEL (reference sequence). Trimming took off 1 base at V and 8 bases at J, with 8 bases between the two ends. This CDR3 reads CASSQAEGGYTF. In nucleotides, the CDR3 is TGTGCCAGCAGCCAAGCCGAGGGGGGCTACACCTTC.

The table lists this clonotype with many counts. The V call is TRBV2, the J call TRBJ2-5; no clear D gene. V lost 3 bases, J lost 7 bases, and 15 bases lay in between. Per germline, CDR1 SNHLY and CDR2 FYNNEI. The CDR3 runs 14 residues. CDR3 coding DNA: TGTGCCAGCAGTGAGGGATCTATAAAAGGGACCCAGTACTTC. It encodes CASSEGSIKGTQYF.

The chain combines TRBV3-1 with TRBJ2-5; no clear D. V was shortened by 2 bases and J by 5 bases, with 9 bases between the two germline ends. This CDR3 is 13 amino acids long. CDR1 and CDR2 from the germline V gene are LGHDT and YNNKEL (reference sequence). CDR3 sequence: CASSQNLRETQYF. The CDR3 DNA sequence: TGTGCCAGCAGCCAAAATCTTAGGGAGACCCAGTACTTC.

The gene calls are TRBV11-2 and TRBJ2-2; 10 bases are shared with TRBD1. Germline values: CDR1 SGHAT, CDR2 FQNNGV. The CDR3 consists of 19 residues. The V and J ends lost 3 bases and 1 base, in that order; junction bases with no gene match: 11. The chain's CDR3 is CASSLGTGAPEMNTGELFF. The CDR3 coding sequence is TGTGCCAGCAGCTTGGGGACAGGGGCCCCTGAAATGAACACCGGGGAGCTGTTTTTT.

The V call is TRBV6-9, the J call TRBJ2-7, with D possibly called TRBD1 or TRBD2 (5 bases each). Germline V CDR1 and CDR2: MNHGY, SVAAGI. The length of the CDR3 is 12 residues. Trimming stripped 2 bases from V and 6 bases from J, with 8 bases between. The CDR3 region has the DNA TGTGCCAGCAGTTATAGTGGGGGCGAGCAGTACTTC. Its translation is CASSYSGGEQYF.

Many counts were recorded for this clonotype. At one end, the junction sequence differs from germline, possibly due to a read error. The V gene is TRBV11-2, the J gene TRBJ1-1, with TRBD1 matching 7 bases. The germline CDR1 and CDR2 sequences are SGHAT and FQNNGV. The CDR3 loop spans 16 amino acids. The CDR3 DNA is TGTGCCAGCAGATTAGGCCTCAGGGGGGCGGTGACTGAAGCTTTCTTT. Protein sequence: CASRLGLRGAVTEAFF.

This chain uses TRBV6-2 or TRBV6-3 with TRBJ1-6; D is perhaps TRBD1 (6 bases). Germline V gives CDR1 MNHEY, CDR2 SVGEGT. V dropped 2 bases and J dropped 7 bases, with 12 bases sitting between them. The CDR3 has 15 amino acids. The CDR3 spells CASSYVQGWNSPLHF. The CDR3 DNA reads as TGTGCCAGCAGTTACGTCCAGGGGTGGAATTCACCCCTCCACTTT.

Concerning this clonotype: The junction and the germline gene differ at one end; a read error may be behind it. The chain uses TRBV7-9 and TRBJ2-4; 9 bases agree with TRBD1. In germline, CDR1 is SEHNR, CDR2 FQNEAQ (reference sequence). The CDR3 is 17 amino acids. CDR3 DNA: TGTGCCAGCAGCTTGGGCCGGGACAGGGAATCCAAAAACACTCAGTACTTC. Its protein is CASSLGRDRESKNTQYF.

This clonotype showed up many times. This chain joins TRBV2 and TRBJ2-5, with D possibly called TRBD1 or TRBD2 (5 bases each). Trimming cost V 8 bases and J 4 bases, with 23 bases left between them. Germline V lookup: CDR1 SNHLY, CDR2 FYNNEI. This CDR3 spans 16 amino acids. The chain's CDR3 is CASPSGAAINGETQYF. CDR3 coding DNA: TGTGCCAGCCCCTCCGGGGCGGCCATAAACGGAGAGACCCAGTACTTC.

In its sample, this clonotype was seen many times. The chain's CDR3 is CASSLRQGMNTEAFF. The CDR3 DNA follows: TGTGCCAGCAGCTTGAGACAGGGAATGAACACTGAAGCTTTCTTT. The chain joins TRBV3-1 to TRBJ1-1; 7 bases fit TRBD1. CDR3 length: 15 residues. Per germline, CDR1 LGHDT and CDR2 YNNKEL (reference sequence). V dropped 5 bases and J dropped 0; count of bases not matched to a gene: 6.

This clonotype was seen a few times. The chain employs TRBV7-9 and TRBJ1-6; 7 bases agree with TRBD1. This CDR3 has 14 amino acids. From germline, CDR1 is SEHNR and CDR2 FQNEAQ (reference sequence). Unmatched junction bases numbered 7, after V lost 2 bases and J lost 12 bases. The CDR3 DNA reads TGTGCCAGCAGCTTATCCACAGGGGCTAAACCCCTCCACTTT. Translating gives CASSLSTGAKPLHF.

Many counts were recorded for this clonotype. This sequence joins TRBV7-9 and TRBJ1-1, with no clear D. V lost 5 bases and J lost 1, with 11 bases in between. Germline CDR1 and CDR2: SEHNR and FQNEAQ (reference sequence). The CDR3 has 14 residues. The CDR3 here is CASSPVVGNTEAFF. The CDR3 coding sequence is TGTGCCAGCAGCCCCGTCGTAGGGAACACTGAAGCTTTCTTT.

This clonotype appeared many times. The CDR3: CATTPDRASNQPQHF. The CDR3 bases are TGTGCCACCACCCCTGACAGGGCGAGCAATCAGCCCCAGCATTTT. This chain joins TRBV15 and TRBJ1-5, with 7 nucleotides matching TRBD1. Germline trimming cut 7 bases from V and 1 base from J; bases unmatched to any gene: 7. Germline assignment: CDR1 LNHNV and CDR2 YYDKDF (reference sequence). This CDR3 spans 15 amino acids.